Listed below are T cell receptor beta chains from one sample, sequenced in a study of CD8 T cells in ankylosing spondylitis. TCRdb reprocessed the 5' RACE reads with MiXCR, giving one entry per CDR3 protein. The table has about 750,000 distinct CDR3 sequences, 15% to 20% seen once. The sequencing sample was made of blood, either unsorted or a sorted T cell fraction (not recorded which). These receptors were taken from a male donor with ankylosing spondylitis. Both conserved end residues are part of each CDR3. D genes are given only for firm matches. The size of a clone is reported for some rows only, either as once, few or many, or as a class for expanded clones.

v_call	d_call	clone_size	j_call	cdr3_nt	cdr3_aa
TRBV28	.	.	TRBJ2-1	TGTGCCAGCAGGCCCGACAGGAACTACAATGAGCAGTTCTTC	CASRPDRNYNEQFF
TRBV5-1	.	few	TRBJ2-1	TGCGCCAGCAGCTTATTTGGCCGCGATGAGCAGTTCTTC	CASSLFGRDEQFF
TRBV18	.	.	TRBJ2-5	TGTGCCAGCTCACTTGAGCCTCCTGTGGGGTGGCAAGAGACCCAGTACTTC	CASSLEPPVGWQETQYF
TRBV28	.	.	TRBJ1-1	TGTGCCAGCAGCCTAAGACAGCTAGAAGCTTTCTTT	CASSLRQLEAFF
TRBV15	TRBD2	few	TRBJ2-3	TGTGCCACCAGCAACCTAGGGGACTACACAGATACGCAGTATTTT	CATSNLGDYTDTQYF
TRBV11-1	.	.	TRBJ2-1	TGTGCCAGCAGCTTAGGAGGGGAAAAAGGACAGAGATTCTCCTACAATGAGCAGTTCTTC	CASSLGGEKGQRFSYNEQFF
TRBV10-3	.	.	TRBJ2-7	TGTGCCATCAGTGAGTTGGGGACGGGACTCTACGAGCAGTACTTC	CAISELGTGLYEQYF
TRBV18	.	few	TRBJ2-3	TGTGCCAGCTCACCAAGGGAGACTAGCACAGATACGCAGTATTTT	CASSPRETSTDTQYF
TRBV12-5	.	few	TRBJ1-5	TGTGCTAGTGGTTATGGATTGCCCCAGCATTTT	CASGYGLPQHF
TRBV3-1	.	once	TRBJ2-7	TGTGCCAGCAGCCAACCCTCATCGGGTAGGGGCCACGAGCAGTACTTC	CASSQPSSGRGHEQYF
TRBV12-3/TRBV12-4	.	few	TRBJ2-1	TGTGCCAGCAGCTCCCGGCGGGTGGGGTCAAGGGATAATGAGCAGTTCTTC	CASSSRRVGSRDNEQFF
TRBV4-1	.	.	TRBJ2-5	TGCGCCAGCAGCCAAGGGTCGGGGGTTGAGACCCAGTACTTC	CASSQGSGVETQYF
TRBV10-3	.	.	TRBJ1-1	TGTGCCATCCAAGTAACCCCGGGCGGCACTGAAGCTTTCTTT	CAIQVTPGGTEAFF
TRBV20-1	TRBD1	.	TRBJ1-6	TGCAGTGCCATCCGGGACAGGGTAGGGGCATTCTGGACACCCCTCCACTTT	CSAIRDRVGAFWTPLHF
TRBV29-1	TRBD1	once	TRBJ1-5	TGCAGCGTTGAAGTCGGCCGGACAGGCGGGCCCCAGCATTTT	CSVEVGRTGGPQHF
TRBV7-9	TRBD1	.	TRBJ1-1	TGTGCCAGCAGCTTATTGGGACAGATCGTAGGCGAGGCTTTCTTT	CASSLLGQIVGEAFF
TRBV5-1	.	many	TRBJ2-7	TGCGCCAGCAGCTTAGGAGGGAAGGAGCAGTACTTC	CASSLGGKEQYF
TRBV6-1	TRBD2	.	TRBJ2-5	TGTGCCAGCATCCCATTCCCAGCGGGGGGCCCTCAATACTTC	CASIPFPAGGPQYF
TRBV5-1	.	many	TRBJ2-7	TGCGCCAGCAGCCCAGGCGGAGTATCCTACGAGCAGTACTTC	CASSPGGVSYEQYF
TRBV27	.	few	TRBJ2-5	TGTGCCAGCACCGCCTCCCAGGGCCCCCAAGAGACCCAGTACTTC	CASTASQGPQETQYF
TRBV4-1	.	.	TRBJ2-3	TGCGCCAGCAGCCAGGTTGTGTGGAGCACAGATACGCAGTATTTT	CASSQVVWSTDTQYF
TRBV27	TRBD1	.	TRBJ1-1	TGTGCCAGCAGTTTAAGAGGACAGGGGGACATGAACACTGAAGCTTTCTTT	CASSLRGQGDMNTEAFF
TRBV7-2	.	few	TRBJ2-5	TGTGCCAGCAGCTTAGGTAACACCTGGGATCAAGAGACCCAGTACTTC	CASSLGNTWDQETQYF
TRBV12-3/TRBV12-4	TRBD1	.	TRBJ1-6	TGTGCCAGCAGTCCATCGTGGACAGGGTGGGATTCACCCCTCCACTTT	CASSPSWTGWDSPLHF
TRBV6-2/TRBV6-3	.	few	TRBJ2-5	TGTGCCAGCAGCCCTCTGGCGCTAATTGGGGTGGGGGAGACCCAGTACTTC	CASSPLALIGVGETQYF
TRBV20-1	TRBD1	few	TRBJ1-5	TGCAGTGCTTTGACAGGGCCCTCCCCCAATCAGCCCCAGCATTTT	CSALTGPSPNQPQHF
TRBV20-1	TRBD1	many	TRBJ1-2	TGCAGTGCTTATATGACAGGGAAGGGGGGCCATGGCTACACCTTC	CSAYMTGKGGHGYTF
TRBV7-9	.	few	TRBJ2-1	TGTGCCAGCAGCCCAAGACTAGGGGACTCCTACAATGAGCAGTTCTTC	CASSPRLGDSYNEQFF
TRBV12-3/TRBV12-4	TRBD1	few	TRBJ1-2	TGTGCCAGCAGTTCACGACAGGGCCTCTATGGCTACACCTTC	CASSSRQGLYGYTF
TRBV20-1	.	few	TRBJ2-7	TGCAGTGCTAGAGATCCCGGGACAAGGGCATACGAGCAGTACTTC	CSARDPGTRAYEQYF
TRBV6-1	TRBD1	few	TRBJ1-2	TGTGCCAGCAGCCCCAAACGGACAGGGGATGGCTACACCTTC	CASSPKRTGDGYTF
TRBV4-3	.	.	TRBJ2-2	TGCGCCAGCAGCCAAGGACTAGACCACACCGGGGAGCTGTTTTTT	CASSQGLDHTGELFF
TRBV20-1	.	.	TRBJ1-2	TGCAGTGCGGAGCCACCAGTCTATGGCTACACCTTC	CSAEPPVYGYTF
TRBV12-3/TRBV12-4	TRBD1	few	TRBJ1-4	TGTGCCAGCAGTTTTTCCGGGACAGGGCTTCGGGGTGAAAAACTGTTTTTT	CASSFSGTGLRGEKLFF
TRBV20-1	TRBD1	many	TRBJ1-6	TGCAGTGCCCCGGACAGGGAATCCTATAATTCACCCCTCCACTTT	CSAPDRESYNSPLHF
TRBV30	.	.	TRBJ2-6	TGTGCCTGGAAGTCCCAGGGTAAAGTCTCTGGGGCCAACGTCCTGACTTTC	CAWKSQGKVSGANVLTF
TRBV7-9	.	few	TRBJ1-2	TGTGCCAGCAGCATATCTATGGCTACCTACTATGGCTACACCTTC	CASSISMATYYGYTF
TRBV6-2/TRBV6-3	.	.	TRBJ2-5	TGTGCCAGCAGTTACCCGGCAGAGACCCAGTACTTC	CASSYPAETQYF
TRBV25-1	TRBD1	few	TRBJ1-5	TGTGCCAGCAGTGGAGGGACAGGGTTAGGCAATCAGCCCCAGCATTTT	CASSGGTGLGNQPQHF
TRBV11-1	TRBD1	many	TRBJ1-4	TGTGCCAGCAGCCGAGGGGACAGACCTAATGAAAAACTGTTTTTT	CASSRGDRPNEKLFF
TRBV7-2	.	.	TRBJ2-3	TGTGCCAGCGGCCTAGGCTGGGGGACTAGCACAGATACGCAGTATTTT	CASGLGWGTSTDTQYF
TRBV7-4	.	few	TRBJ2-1	TGTGCCAGCAGCTTCCGTGGGTGGGCCTACAATGAGCAGTTCTTC	CASSFRGWAYNEQFF
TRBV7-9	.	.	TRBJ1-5	TGTGCCAGCAGCTTAAAAGGGGTCAATCAGCCCCAGCATTTT	CASSLKGVNQPQHF
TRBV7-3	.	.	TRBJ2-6	TGTGCCAGCAGCTTAATAGGGCCTGGGGCCAACGTCCTGACTTTC	CASSLIGPGANVLTF
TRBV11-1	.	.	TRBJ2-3	TGTGCCAGCAGCTACCGCAGGGTTGAGTCCACAGATACGCAGTATTTT	CASSYRRVESTDTQYF
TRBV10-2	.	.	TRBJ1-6	TGCGCCAGCAGCGCTAATCCGACGGAGAGGGATTCACCCCTCCACTTT	CASSANPTERDSPLHF
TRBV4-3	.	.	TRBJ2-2	TGCGCCAGCAGCCAGATACAAGGCACCGGGGAGCTGTTTTTT	CASSQIQGTGELFF
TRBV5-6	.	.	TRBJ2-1	TGTGCCAGCAGCTTGGCCTCTGGTAGCAAGTTGTTCTTC	CASSLASGSKLFF